Shown below are 32 T cell receptor beta chains from a single sample sequenced in a study of beta chain features in type 1 diabetes. Expressed TCRB transcripts were sequenced because the entire RNA isolate underwent reverse transcription. Repertoires were generated with immunoSEQ multiplex PCR, while TCRdb's copy carries only in-frame clones and drops some. The sample carries 300,000 to 350,000 clones, around 20% recorded once. Sequenced input: naive CD4+ T cells from blood. Receptor source: a woman aged 18-29 years in good health.

V gene TRBV7-2 combines with J gene TRBJ2-6; no clear D gene. The germline V gene encodes CDR1 SGHTA and CDR2 FQGNSA. The V end was cut by 3 bases, the J end by 0 bases, with 3 bases between. This CDR3 is built from 14 residues. CDR3 coding DNA: TGTGCCAGCAGCTTCGTCTCTGGGGCCAACGTCCTGACTTTC. Protein: CASSFVSGANVLTF. The whole variable domain, filled in from reference TRBV7-2 and TRBJ2-6, reads GAGVSQSPSNKVTEKGKDVELRCDPISGHTALYWYRQSLGQGLEFLIYFQGNSAPDKSGLPSDRFSAERTGGSVSTLTIQRTQQEDSAVYLCASSFVSGANVLTFGAGSRLTVL.

The chain employs TRBV2 and TRBJ2-1, with D uncertain. Between the trimmed V and J ends, which lost 4 bases and 6 bases, there was a span of 4 bases. The germline V gene encodes CDR1 SNHLY and CDR2 FYNNEI. The CDR3 is 11 residues long. The DNA of the CDR3 is TGTGCCAGCAGTGTTCGCAATGAGCAGTTCTTC. Its translation: CASSVRNEQFF.

The chain employs TRBV23-1 and TRBJ2-3; possibly TRBD2 for D (6 bases). TRBV23-1 is an ORF, and what it does is uncertain. The V end was cut by 0 bases, the J end by 1 base, with 8 bases between. The CDR3 contains 15 residues. The CDR3 DNA reads as TGCGCCAGCAGTCAATCGTCGGGGGGCACAGATACGCAGTATTTT. Protein sequence: CASSQSSGGTDTQYF.

J is TRBJ2-5 and V is TRBV7-2; 7 bases are a match to TRBD2. There are 14 residues in the CDR3. Germline lookup yields CDR1 SGHTA and CDR2 FQGNSA. V lost 5 bases and J lost 2; bases outside the gene matches: 5. The CDR3 is CASSPGGGQETQYF. The CDR3 bases are TGTGCCAGCAGCCCTGGGGGGGGGCAAGAGACCCAGTACTTC.

This clone was observed a handful of times. The CDR3 DNA follows: TGTGCCACCAGCGGAGTACCTCTAGCGGGGGGGCTTGGCGAGCAGTACTTC. Translating gives CATSGVPLAGGLGEQYF. The V call is TRBV15, the J call TRBJ2-7; 12 bases line up with TRBD2. CDR1 is LNHNV, CDR2 YYDKDF, per germline (reference sequence). CDR3 length equals 17 residues. J was trimmed by 6 bases and V by 5 bases; bases with no gene match: 14.

This clone was counted between two and nine times. The chain employs TRBV5-1 and TRBJ1-5; D possibly corresponds to TRBD1 (5 bases). There are 13 residues in the CDR3. V lost 5 bases and J lost 0, with 6 bases in between. Germline-derived CDR1 and CDR2 are SGHRS and YFSETQ. The CDR3 bases are TGCGCCAGCAGAGGGGATAGCAATCAGCCCCAGCATTTT. Its protein product is CASRGDSNQPQHF.

The chain is built from TRBV14 and TRBJ2-1; 8 positions match TRBD2. The CDR3 loop spans 14 amino acids. V lost 0 bases, J lost 12 bases, and 7 bases stayed unmatched. The germline CDR1 and CDR2 sequences are SGHDN and FVKESK. The CDR3 reads CASSQDWRGVGQFF. CDR3 nucleotides: TGTGCCAGCAGCCAAGATTGGCGGGGGGTAGGGCAGTTCTTC.

The chain joins TRBV11-2 to TRBJ1-1; D not certain. Germline V gene sequence: CDR1 SGHAT, CDR2 FQNNGV. The CDR3 runs 12 residues. With 2 bases removed from V and 4 bases from J, the gap between germline ends came to 5 bases. CDR3 amino acids: CASSLQVTEAFF. CDR3 bases: TGTGCCAGCAGCTTACAGGTCACTGAAGCTTTCTTT.

Only a few counts were recorded for this clone. This chain connects TRBV30 to TRBJ2-1; the match to TRBD2 covers 7 bases. The CDR3 consists of 14 residues. Per the germline V gene, CDR1 is GTSNPN and CDR2 is SVGIG (reference sequence). Losses at the gene ends were 2 bases for V and 3 bases for J; bases not matched to a gene: 4. CDR3 sequence reads: CAWSRLAVYNEQFF. In DNA, the CDR3 is TGTGCCTGGAGTCGGCTAGCGGTCTACAATGAGCAGTTCTTC.

V and J are TRBV7-2 and TRBJ2-2; tentative D call: TRBD1 (5 bases). V was clipped by 5 bases and J by 2 bases, with 15 bases between them. CDR3 length equals 16 residues. Per germline, CDR1 SGHTA and CDR2 FQGNSA. The CDR3 loop is CASSLKFDRNTGELFF. In DNA form, the CDR3 reads TGTGCCAGCAGCCTAAAGTTTGACAGAAACACCGGGGAGCTGTTTTTT.

Only a few counts were recorded for this clone. The J gene is TRBJ2-1, the V gene TRBV7-9; D gene uncertain. CDR1 SEHNR and CDR2 FQNEAQ come from the germline V gene (reference sequence). V lost 5 bases to trimming and J lost 5 bases, with 4 bases between them. The CDR3 is 11 amino acids. As DNA, the CDR3 is TGTGCCAGCAGCCGTCACAATGAGCAGTTCTTC. This gives the protein CASSRHNEQFF.

For the CDR3, the DNA is TGTGCCAGCAGCAGCATTCCTCTAGCGGGGGGGCGAAATGAGCAGTTCTTC. Translated, it gives CASSSIPLAGGRNEQFF. The rearrangement uses TRBV5-5 and TRBJ2-1, with 12 bases lining up with TRBD2. With V trimmed by 4 bases and J by 7 bases, 12 bases remained unmatched. The CDR3 spans 17 residues. The germline V gene has CDR1 SGHKS and CDR2 YYEKEE (reference sequence).

This clone appeared a few times. The chain carries TRBV4-1 and TRBJ2-5; 10 nucleotides match TRBD2. The CDR3 consists of 14 residues. Germline CDR1 reads MGHRA; CDR2 reads YSYEKL. The junction had 0 bases not matched to a gene; V was cut back by 1 base and J by 4 bases. The chain's CDR3 is CASSQASGGETQYF. CDR3 nucleotide sequence: TGCGCCAGCAGCCAAGCTAGCGGGGGAGAGACCCAGTACTTC.

This clone was seen a few times. The V gene is TRBV30, the J gene TRBJ2-1; unclear D gene. This CDR3 contains 10 residues. From germline, CDR1 is GTSNPN and CDR2 SVGIG (reference sequence). The CDR3 region has the DNA TGTGCTGGGTCGAGGAATGAGCAGTTCTTC. Its translation: CAGSRNEQFF. Combining the CDR3 with reference TRBV30 and TRBJ2-1 gives the whole variable domain SQTIHQWPATLVQPVGSPLSLECTVEGTSNPNLYWYRQAAGRGLQLLFYSVGIGQISSEVPQNLSASRPQDRQFILSSKKLLLSDSGFYLCAGSRNEQFFGPGTRLTVL.

This chain uses TRBV7-9 with TRBJ1-1; a possible D gene is TRBD1 (5 bases). Germline CDR1 reads SEHNR; CDR2 reads FQNEAQ (reference sequence). V dropped 5 bases and J dropped 0 bases, with 7 bases sitting between them. The CDR3 loop spans 13 amino acids. The CDR3 here is CASSVTVNTEAFF. The CDR3 region has the DNA TGTGCCAGCAGCGTGACAGTGAACACTGAAGCTTTCTTT.

The chain joins TRBV9 to TRBJ2-1, with 8 nucleotides matching TRBD2. The germline V gene has CDR1 SGDLS and CDR2 YYNGEE. The V gene end was trimmed by 1 base and the J gene end by 7 bases; junction bases not matched to a gene: 10. The CDR3 sequence is 16 residues long. The CDR3 protein is CASSVPPGGPWNEQFF. CDR3 DNA: TGTGCCAGCAGCGTACCCCCGGGAGGGCCGTGGAATGAGCAGTTCTTC.

V usage is TRBV30 and J usage is TRBJ2-3, with D possibly TRBD2 on 7 matching bases. The CDR3 sequence is 14 residues long. CDR1 GTSNPN and CDR2 SVGIG come from the germline V gene (reference sequence). Trimming pared 5 bases from V and 2 bases from J, leaving 14 bases between. CDR3 in DNA: TGTGCCTGGGATGGGCGGGGGCACACAGATACGCAGTATTTT. It encodes CAWDGRGHTDTQYF. Full variable domain (missing parts from reference TRBV30 and TRBJ2-3): SQTIHQWPATLVQPVGSPLSLECTVEGTSNPNLYWYRQAAGRGLQLLFYSVGIGQISSEVPQNLSASRPQDRQFILSSKKLLLSDSGFYLCAWDGRGHTDTQYFGPGTRLTVL.

On this clone: The sample contains more than one DNA sequence encoding this CDR3. The gene calls are TRBV9 and TRBJ2-6; D possibly corresponds to TRBD1 (5 bases). V was cut by 0 bases and J by 4 bases, with 11 bases left in between. The CDR3 runs to 16 residues. CDR1 is SGDLS, CDR2 YYNGEE, per germline. The CDR3 protein is CASSVATGSGANVLTF. The CDR3 bases are TGTGCCAGCAGCGTAGCTACAGGCTCGGGGGCCAACGTCCTGACTTTC. Using reference TRBV9 and TRBJ2-6 for the parts outside the CDR3, the full variable domain is DSGVTQTPKHLITATGQRVTLRCSPRSGDLSVYWYQQSLDQGLQFLIQYYNGEERAKGNILERFSAQQFPDLHSELNLSSLELGDSALYFCASSVATGSGANVLTFGAGSRLTVL.

This clone appeared a few times. The V call is TRBV19, the J call TRBJ1-4; D remains ambiguous. This CDR3 comprises 15 residues. With 3 bases removed from V and 4 bases from J, the gap between germline ends came to 12 bases. CDR1 and CDR2 (germline): LNHDA, SQIVND (reference sequence). The CDR3 is CASSIRPGFNEKLFF. The CDR3 nucleotides are TGTGCCAGTAGTATTCGCCCGGGGTTTAATGAAAAACTGTTTTTT. Full variable domain (remainder filled in from reference TRBV19 and TRBJ1-4): DGGITQSPKYLFRKEGQNVTLSCEQNLNHDAMYWYRQDPGQGLRLIYYSQIVNDFQKGDIAEGYSVSREKKESFPLTVTSAQKNPTAFYLCASSIRPGFNEKLFFGSGTQLSVL.

This clone turned up a few times. The CDR3 nucleotides are TGTGCCTTGGGACAAGTCCAAGAGACCCAGTACTTC. Translating gives CALGQVQETQYF. V is TRBV30 and J is TRBJ2-5, with D possibly TRBD1 on 6 matching bases. The CDR3 totals 12 residues. Germline CDR1 GTSNPN, CDR2 SVGIG (reference sequence). V dropped 7 bases and J dropped 1 base, with 10 bases sitting between them.

The chain combines TRBV9 with TRBJ2-3; possibly TRBD1 for D (6 bases). V was pared by 4 bases and J by 4 bases, with 22 bases between. CDR3 size: 17 residues. Germline V lookup: CDR1 SGDLS, CDR2 YYNGEE. DNA for the CDR3: TGTGCCAGCAGCCCGATCCAGGGGCCGGGGCAGTCAGATACGCAGTATTTT. Protein product: CASSPIQGPGQSDTQYF.

V usage is TRBV29-1 and J usage is TRBJ1-4, with no clear D. There are 12 residues in the CDR3. Germline lookup yields CDR1 SQVTM and CDR2 ANQGSEA. With 2 bases removed from V and 4 bases from J, the gap between germline ends came to 5 bases. The DNA of the CDR3 is TGCAGCGTTGAACGGGGTAATGAAAAACTGTTTTTT. Its protein is CSVERGNEKLFF.

This clone was detected only a few times. The V gene is TRBV30, the J gene TRBJ2-1; D gene unclear. Between the trimmed V and J ends, which lost 4 bases and 0 bases, there was a span of 13 bases. CDR3 size: 15 residues. Germline V gene lookup returns CDR1 GTSNPN and CDR2 SVGIG (reference sequence). CDR3 sequence (DNA): TGTGCCTGGAAGGTAGACTCGAGCTCCTACAATGAGCAGTTCTTC. Protein sequence: CAWKVDSSSYNEQFF.

J is TRBJ1-1 and V is TRBV30; D is unresolved. Deletions cut 2 bases from V and 5 bases from J, with 3 bases between. CDR3 length: 10 amino acids. Germline V CDR1 and CDR2: GTSNPN, SVGIG (reference sequence). CDR3: CAWSQTEAFF. The CDR3 DNA reads as TGTGCCTGGAGTCAAACTGAAGCTTTCTTT. Full variable domain (remainder filled in from reference TRBV30 and TRBJ1-1): SQTIHQWPATLVQPVGSPLSLECTVEGTSNPNLYWYRQAAGRGLQLLFYSVGIGQISSEVPQNLSASRPQDRQFILSSKKLLLSDSGFYLCAWSQTEAFFGQGTRLTVV.

Only a few counts were recorded for this clone. This chain connects TRBV5-1 to TRBJ1-1, with a weak D call TRBD1 (5 bases). Germline lookup yields CDR1 SGHRS and CDR2 YFSETQ. The CDR3 is 14 residues long. The germline V and J ends were trimmed by 4 bases and 4 bases, with 14 bases remaining between them. The CDR3 spells CASSDSTAGTEAFF. The CDR3, as DNA: TGCGCCAGCAGCGATTCGACAGCAGGCACTGAAGCTTTCTTT.

In this sample, this clone turned up a few times. The chain carries TRBV2 and TRBJ2-7; D possibly corresponds to TRBD1 (5 bases). The CDR3 covers 12 residues. V shed 6 bases and J shed 3 bases, with 9 bases lying between them. In germline, CDR1 is SNHLY, CDR2 FYNNEI. Written as DNA, the CDR3 is TGTGCCAGCAGGCCTCAGGGCTACGAGCAGTACTTC. The encoded protein is CASRPQGYEQYF.

A few counts support this clone. The chain combines TRBV5-6 with TRBJ2-7; TRBD2 aligns across 10 bases. The V and J ends lost 0 bases and 3 bases, in that order; junction bases with no gene match: 3. Germline lookup yields CDR1 SGHDT and CDR2 YYEEEE. This CDR3 spans 15 amino acids. The CDR3 loop is CASSLGPSGSYEQYF. The CDR3 nucleotides read TGTGCCAGCAGCTTGGGGCCTAGCGGGAGCTACGAGCAGTACTTC. Complete variable domain (other parts from reference TRBV5-6 and TRBJ2-7): DAGVTQSPTHLIKTRGQQVTLRCSPKSGHDTVSWYQQALGQGPQFIFQYYEEEERQRGNFPDRFSGHQFPNYSSELNVNALLLGDSALYLCASSLGPSGSYEQYFGPGTRLTVT.

This clone was counted only a few times. This rearrangement joins TRBV18 to TRBJ1-2, with D perhaps matching TRBD1 (5 bases). Germline CDR1 KGHSH, CDR2 LQKENI. The CDR3 consists of 16 residues. V lost 4 bases, J lost 7 bases, and 22 bases lay in between. The CDR3 DNA reads TGTGCCAGCTCACGCGGGGCAGGCGAGGCGGTTGGTGGCTACACCTTC. It yields the protein CASSRGAGEAVGGYTF.

The chain uses TRBV7-9 and TRBJ1-1; D not certain. The germline gives CDR1 SEHNR, CDR2 FQNEAQ (reference sequence). Trimming removed 5 bases at V and 0 bases at J, with 22 bases between. The CDR3 covers 18 residues. In DNA, the CDR3 is TGTGCCAGCAGCCAACGACGAGGTCCGGTCTTCATGAACACTGAAGCTTTCTTT. Its translation: CASSQRRGPVFMNTEAFF.

The rearrangement joins TRBV5-1 to TRBJ2-6; perhaps TRBD1 as D (6 bases). CDR1 and CDR2 (germline): SGHRS, YFSETQ. This CDR3 has 15 residues. The V end lost 4 bases, the J end lost 4 bases, and 12 bases lay between the germline ends. CDR3 protein: CASSGSGEGANVLTF. The CDR3 DNA sequence: TGCGCCAGCAGCGGCTCAGGGGAAGGGGCCAACGTCCTGACTTTC.

The chain couples TRBV6-6 to TRBJ2-7; 8 nucleotides line up with TRBD1. V was clipped by 6 bases and J by 1 base; unmatched bases: 5. Germline V lookup: CDR1 MNHNY, CDR2 SVGAGI (reference sequence). The CDR3 is made up of 14 amino acids. DNA for the CDR3: TGTGCCAGCAGACAAGGGACAGGATCCTACGAGCAGTACTTC. This sequence encodes CASRQGTGSYEQYF.

This clone turned up a few times. The chain links TRBV7-3 to TRBJ2-3; 9 bases match TRBD2. Germline V gene data show CDR1 as SGHTA and CDR2 as FQGTGA. V lost 4 bases to trimming and J lost 4 bases; unmatched junction nucleotides: 3. CDR3 length equals 14 residues. The CDR3 bases are TGTGCCAGCAGCTCCCTAGCGGGGTCAGATACGCAGTATTTT. Protein product: CASSSLAGSDTQYF. The full variable domain, completed using reference TRBV7-3 and TRBJ2-3, is GAGVSQTPSNKVTEKGKYVELRCDPISGHTALYWYRQSLGQGPEFLIYFQGTGAADDSGLPNDRFFAVRPEGSVSTLKIQRTERGDSAVYLCASSSLAGSDTQYFGPGTRLTVL.